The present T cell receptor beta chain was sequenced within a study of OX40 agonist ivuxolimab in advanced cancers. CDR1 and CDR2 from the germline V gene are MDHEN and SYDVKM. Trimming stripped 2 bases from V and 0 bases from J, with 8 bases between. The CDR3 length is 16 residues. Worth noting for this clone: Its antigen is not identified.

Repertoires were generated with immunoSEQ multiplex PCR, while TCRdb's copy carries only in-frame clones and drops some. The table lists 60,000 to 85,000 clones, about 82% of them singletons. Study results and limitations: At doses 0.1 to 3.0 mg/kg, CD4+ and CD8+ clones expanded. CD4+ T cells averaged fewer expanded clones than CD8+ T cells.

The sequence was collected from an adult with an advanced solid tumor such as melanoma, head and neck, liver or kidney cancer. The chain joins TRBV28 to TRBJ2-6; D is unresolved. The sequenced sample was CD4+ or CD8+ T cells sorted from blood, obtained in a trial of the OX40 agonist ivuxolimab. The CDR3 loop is CASSLGFVSGANVLTF. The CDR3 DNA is TGTGCCAGCAGTTTAGGATTCGTCTCTGGGGCCAACGTCCTGACTTTC. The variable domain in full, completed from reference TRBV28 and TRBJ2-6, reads DVKVTQSSRYLVKRTGEKVFLECVQDMDHENMFWYRQDPGLGLRLIYFSYDVKMKEKGDIPEGYSVSREKKERFSLILESASTNQTSMYLCASSLGFVSGANVLTFGAGSRLTVL.